The entry below describes one T cell receptor (beta chain). Its antigen is unknown. This specimen belongs to a study of vaccination effects on CD4 cells after COVID-19. Study-level information: Vaccination of participants consisted of two doses of either the BNT162b2 or mRNA-1273 vaccine.

TCRdb's table, derived via immunoSEQ multiplex PCR, lists solely in-frame clones and lacks some. The profile covers about 68,000 clones, with 80% appearing a single time and more than 10% taken by the ten largest. Viral peptide pools were used in the ViraFEST assay to expand antigen-specific CD4+ T cells, and sequencing came afterward. Once cultured for approximately eleven days, the cells underwent separation to obtain CD4+ T cells. Vaccinees lacked prior SARS-CoV-2 infection and tested negative for nucleocapsid antibodies. Wells of two million PBMC each were grown with 9.5 to 10 IU/ml IL-2 and around 10 ug/ml peptides. Germline lookup yields CDR1 SQVTM and CDR2 ANQGSEA. The V end lost 4 bases, the J end lost 3 bases, and 13 bases lay between the germline ends. This CDR3 region has 14 residues.

This receptor was taken from a human donor who received a COVID-19 vaccine. The starting material was CD4+ T cells from PBMCs cultured with SARS-CoV-2 spike peptides, obtained before COVID-19 vaccination. The chain combines TRBV29-1 with TRBJ2-1; possibly TRBD1 or TRBD2 for D (5 bases each). CDR3 sequence: CSVAPGTGYNEQFF. The DNA for the CDR3 is TGCAGCGTTGCTCCAGGGACGGGCTACAATGAGCAGTTCTTC.